The source of this T cell receptor (beta chain) is a study of post-analysis software for immune sequencing data. In the study overall: Recorded subtypes: relapsing-remitting, secondary progressive, progressive-relapsing; some patients unannotated. Findings of the study overall: In multiple sclerosis, normalized Chao1 diversity was significantly below that of controls. In patients, five or six TRBV segments were more frequent than in controls, with TRBV5-6, TRBV5-1 and TRBV20-1 among them. Analysis by F measure revealed that same-batch samples clustered strongly together.

Unique molecular identifiers were present in the TCR beta cDNA libraries. Once roughly 0.95 to 10 million T cells were used, some 500,000 cDNA molecules resulted. In TCRdb, the PCR reads were re-called with MiXCR into one record per CDR3 protein. The data show about 400,000 distinct CDR3 sequences, 30% to 45% seen once. The CDR3 consists of 16 residues. J lost 5 bases, V lost 1 base, and 6 bases had no gene match. Germline assignment: CDR1 SGHKS and CDR2 YYEKEE (reference sequence). About this clonotype itself: Its specificity is not known.

Sample: blood. The sequence derives from a girl aged 10 to 17 with multiple sclerosis. The chain recombines TRBV5-5 with TRBJ1-4; 9 nucleotides match TRBD1. The CDR3 nucleotides are TGTGCCAGCAGCTTGACTACCGGGACAGGGAATGAAAAACTGTTTTTT. It is translated as CASSLTTGTGNEKLFF.